This passage covers 25 T cell receptor beta chains from one sample sequenced in a study of response to subunit inactivated influenza vaccine (dated by TCRdb to 2017 to 2018). The library was obtained by RT-PCR. The listed sequencing device is Illumina HiSeq 2500. The public reads were reanalyzed by TCRdb: fastp trimming at Q25, MiXCR alignment, in-frame beta chains only. Rows with a matching CDR3 protein are joined into one entry that keeps the most common DNA and genes. Recorded for this sample are about half a million distinct CDR3 sequences; about 25% of them occurred a single time. The ten largest clones capture 1.5% to 2% of the sample. Sequences were derived from CD4+ T cells sorted from PBMCs, sampled around 5 days after vaccination. All receptors come from a man aged 50-60 years who received an inactivated influenza vaccine. Donor details come from another sample of the same person, matched by shared clones.

V and J are TRBV24-1 and TRBJ1-4; D not certain. V dropped 3 bases and J dropped 7 bases, with 14 bases sitting between them. This CDR3 spans 15 amino acids. The germline V gene has CDR1 KGHDR and CDR2 SFDVKD. CDR3 bases: TGTGCCACCAGTGATCCGCGACGGGAGTCTGAAAAACTGTTTTTT. Its translation: CATSDPRRESEKLFF.

CDR3 sequence: CASSLVSSAYNEQFF. CDR3 coding DNA: TGTGCCAGCAGCTTAGTCTCTAGCGCTTACAATGAGCAGTTCTTC. The chain joins TRBV7-2 to TRBJ2-1; maybe TRBD2 (6 bases). V shed 1 base and J shed 4 bases, with 11 bases lying between them. The germline CDR1 and CDR2 sequences are SGHTA and FQGNSA. The CDR3 runs 15 residues.

In its sample, this clonotype was seen a few times. This rearrangement joins TRBV12-3 or TRBV12-4 to TRBJ1-2, with 7 nucleotides matching TRBD1. This CDR3 contains 14 residues. Trimming removed 1 base from V and 5 bases from J; junction bases left unmatched: 4. CDR3 sequence reads: CASSLEGAIYGYTF. CDR3 nucleotide sequence: TGTGCCAGCAGTTTAGAGGGGGCGATTTATGGCTACACCTTC.

This clonotype has a handful of counts. The rearrangement links TRBV5-5 to TRBJ1-3; 7 bases are a match to TRBD1. Trimming cost V 7 bases and J 6 bases; bases outside gene matches: 10. From germline, CDR1 is SGHKS and CDR2 YYEKEE (reference sequence). The CDR3 contains 14 residues. The CDR3 nucleotides are TGTGCCAGCCGCACAGGGGCCGGATTAAACACCATATATTTT. Encoded protein: CASRTGAGLNTIYF.

Only a few counts were recorded for this clonotype. V and J are TRBV10-3 and TRBJ2-3; TRBD2 matches 12 bases. This CDR3 is 15 amino acids long. Germline values: CDR1 ENHRY, CDR2 SYGVKD. V was pared by 5 bases and J by 3 bases, with 3 bases of the junction left unmatched. In DNA form, the CDR3 reads TGTGCCATCAGTATGACTAGCGGGAGAACAGATACGCAGTATTTT. Its translation: CAISMTSGRTDTQYF.

The gene calls are TRBV20-1 and TRBJ1-3, with 9 bases matching TRBD1. V lost 4 bases to trimming and J lost 0 bases; unmatched junction nucleotides: 7. Germline V gene sequence: CDR1 DFQATT, CDR2 SNEGSKA (reference sequence). The CDR3 runs 16 residues. The CDR3 loop is CSATAIQGASGNTIYF. The CDR3 DNA is TGCAGTGCTACAGCCATACAGGGGGCCTCTGGAAACACCATATATTTT.

V is TRBV4-3 and J is TRBJ1-2; unclear D gene. The CDR3 totals 18 residues. The ends were cut back, 2 bases at V and 0 bases at J, with 19 bases in the middle. CDR1 LGHNA and CDR2 YSLEER come from the germline V gene. CDR3 bases: TGCGCCAGCAGCCAACTAGGCCTGTTGGGGAACGCTAACTATGGCTACACCTTC. It is translated as CASSQLGLLGNANYGYTF.

This clonotype was found a few times. The chain has TRBV4-3 and TRBJ2-7; perhaps TRBD1 as D (5 bases). CDR3 length equals 15 residues. Trimming shortened V by 0 bases and J by 0 bases, and 9 bases separated the two germline ends. The germline CDR1 and CDR2 sequences are LGHNA and YSLEER. CDR3 protein: CASSQDSRVSYEQYF. The CDR3 DNA follows: TGCGCCAGCAGCCAAGATTCCAGGGTCTCCTACGAGCAGTACTTC.

This clonotype appeared once. The chain has TRBV5-6 and TRBJ2-1; 11 nucleotides line up with TRBD2. In germline, CDR1 is SGHDT, CDR2 YYEEEE. Trimming took 6 bases from V and 9 from J; bases not matched to a gene: 14. The CDR3 totals 16 residues. The CDR3 loop is CASNSYRLAGWIEQFF. CDR3 bases: TGTGCCAGCAACTCTTACCGACTAGCGGGATGGATTGAGCAGTTCTTC.

This clonotype was observed a single time. V is TRBV5-6 and J is TRBJ2-5; D possibly matches TRBD1 or TRBD2 (5 bases each). The germline V and J ends were trimmed by 4 bases and 5 bases, with 18 bases remaining between them. The CDR3 covers 15 residues. Germline CDR1 reads SGHDT; CDR2 reads YYEEEE. The CDR3 reads CASSPRQIRGETQYF. CDR3 DNA sequence: TGTGCCAGCAGCCCAAGACAGATTCGAGGGGAGACCCAGTACTTC.

This clonotype was observed a handful of times. The chain joins TRBV27 to TRBJ1-4; 8 nucleotides align to TRBD1. The CDR3 is 15 residues long. CDR1 and CDR2 from the germline V gene are MNHEY and SMNVEV (reference sequence). The V and J ends lost 5 bases and 4 bases, in that order; junction bases with no gene match: 6. The CDR3 protein is CASSKRQGYNEKLFF. CDR3 sequence (DNA): TGTGCCAGCAGTAAACGACAGGGGTATAATGAAAAACTGTTTTTT.

This clonotype was counted a few times. The chain employs TRBV7-9 and TRBJ2-5; TRBD1 matches at 9 bases. This CDR3 is built from 15 residues. V lost 1 base, J lost 4 bases, and 4 bases stayed unmatched. Germline CDR1 and CDR2: SEHNR and FQNEAQ (reference sequence). The CDR3 DNA follows: TGTGCCAGCAGCTTAGGGACAGGGGCTGGAGAGACCCAGTACTTC. This translates into CASSLGTGAGETQYF.

Turning to this clonotype: The DNA is omitted, as the CDR3 cannot be located on it reliably, and the CDR3 follows TCRdb's listing. J is TRBJ2-1 and V is TRBV4-2; the table's D call, TRBD1, was not checked against the DNA. Germline lookup yields CDR1 LGHNA and CDR2 YNFKEQ. The CDR3 sequence runs 14 residues, both termini included. This CDR3 is CASSFGAGFDEQFF.

The CDR3 protein is CSARDPWADYNEQFF. In nucleotides, the CDR3 is TGCAGTGCTAGAGATCCTTGGGCAGATTACAATGAGCAGTTCTTC. This rearrangement joins TRBV20-1 to TRBJ2-1; D gene unclear. The CDR3 has 15 residues. V lost 0 bases, J lost 4 bases, and 13 bases lay in between. In germline, CDR1 is DFQATT, CDR2 SNEGSKA (reference sequence).

The chain combines TRBV28 with TRBJ2-1; TRBD2 aligns across 10 bases. J was trimmed by 4 bases and V by 4 bases; bases with no gene match: 7. Per germline, CDR1 MDHEN and CDR2 SYDVKM. This CDR3 region has 16 residues. The CDR3 region has the DNA TGTGCCAGCAGTTCACCGGGACTAGCGCGATACAATGAGCAGTTCTTC. Amino acid sequence: CASSSPGLARYNEQFF. The full variable domain, in which reference TRBV28 and TRBJ2-1 provide the parts outside the CDR3, is DVKVTQSSRYLVKRTGEKVFLECVQDMDHENMFWYRQDPGLGLRLIYFSYDVKMKEKGDIPEGYSVSREKKERFSLILESASTNQTSMYLCASSSPGLARYNEQFFGPGTRLTVL.

The chain has TRBV10-3 and TRBJ2-3; TRBD2 is a possible D gene (5 bases). Trimming removed 6 bases at V and 3 bases at J, with 13 bases between. In germline, CDR1 is ENHRY, CDR2 SYGVKD. The CDR3 sequence is 14 residues long. This CDR3 is CAISRTSLTDTQYF. CDR3 bases: TGTGCCATCAGCCGAACTAGTCTTACAGATACGCAGTATTTT.

This clonotype was seen a few times. V is TRBV7-9 and J is TRBJ2-5, with TRBD2 as a possible D gene (6 bases). CDR1 and CDR2 (germline): SEHNR, FQNEAQ (reference sequence). Between the trimmed V and J ends, which lost 6 bases and 5 bases, there was a span of 13 bases. This CDR3 has 13 residues. Here the CDR3 reads CASRELAKETQYF. The CDR3 coding sequence is TGTGCCAGCAGGGAACTAGCAAAGGAGACCCAGTACTTC.

This clonotype has just a few counts. This chain joins TRBV20-1 and TRBJ1-5; a possible D gene is TRBD1 (5 bases). CDR1 is DFQATT and CDR2 is SNEGSKA in the germline V gene (reference sequence). The CDR3 has 13 residues. V lost 4 bases to trimming and J lost 3 bases, with 10 bases between them. In DNA, the CDR3 is TGCAGTGCTACCGGGACCTACAATCAGCCCCAGCATTTT. Amino acid sequence: CSATGTYNQPQHF.

V gene TRBV6-5 combines with J gene TRBJ2-2; D gene ambiguous. The CDR3 sequence is 16 residues long. Germline V gives CDR1 MNHEY, CDR2 SVGAGI. Trimming left V 0 bases short and J 4 bases short, with 12 bases between. The CDR3 loop reads CASSYSVLLRTGELFF. For the CDR3, the DNA is TGTGCCAGCAGTTACTCGGTTCTACTCCGCACCGGGGAGCTGTTTTTT.

V and J are TRBV29-1 and TRBJ2-5; possibly TRBD2 for D (5 bases). The CDR3 covers 12 residues. Per germline, CDR1 SQVTM and CDR2 ANQGSEA. Trimming left V 3 bases short and J 7 bases short, with 12 bases between. The chain's CDR3 is CSVDGLEGTQYF. The CDR3 DNA reads TGCAGCGTTGATGGGCTAGAGGGGACCCAGTACTTC.

This clonotype has only a few counts. The chain combines TRBV4-2 with TRBJ2-2; unclear D gene. The CDR3 runs 14 residues. The germline CDR1 and CDR2 sequences are LGHNA and YNFKEQ. Trimming pared 0 bases from V and 9 bases from J, leaving 11 bases between. The CDR3 bases are TGTGCCAGCAGCCAAGATGTGGCCGGCCGGGAGCTGTTTTTT. It translates to CASSQDVAGRELFF.

The rearrangement uses TRBV6-5 and TRBJ2-4; D is undetermined. CDR1 is MNHEY, CDR2 SVGAGI, per germline. The CDR3 consists of 14 residues. V was cut by 4 bases and J by 6 bases, with 13 bases left in between. CDR3 amino acids: CASSSTGPGNIQYF. CDR3 DNA: TGTGCCAGCAGTTCCACCGGCCCCGGAAACATTCAGTACTTC.

V and J are TRBV11-2 and TRBJ2-5; 7 bases match TRBD1. The germline gives CDR1 SGHAT, CDR2 FQNNGV. The V and J ends lost 5 bases and 8 bases, in that order; junction bases with no gene match: 14. The CDR3 loop spans 15 amino acids. Here the CDR3 DNA reads TGTGCCAGCAGCGGTAGGGACAGCGCCAAGTACACCCAGTACTTC. Protein: CASSGRDSAKYTQYF.

The chain links TRBV7-2 to TRBJ2-3, with no clear D. V was cut by 2 bases and J by 1 base, with 10 bases left in between. The CDR3 loop spans 15 amino acids. Looked up from germline, CDR1 is SGHTA and CDR2 is FQGNSA. The CDR3 spells CASSLSRFGTDTQYF. In nucleotides, the CDR3 is TGTGCCAGCAGCTTAAGTAGATTTGGCACAGATACGCAGTATTTT.

This clonotype was counted between two and nine times. This sequence joins TRBV10-3 and TRBJ2-1, with TRBD2 matching over 15 bases. Trimming took 10 bases from V and 0 from J; bases not matched to a gene: 7. Germline V gene sequence: CDR1 ENHRY, CDR2 SYGVKD. The CDR3 is 17 amino acids. The CDR3 region is CATSGLAGGSSYNEQFF. In DNA form, the CDR3 reads TGTGCCACCTCGGGACTAGCGGGAGGAAGCTCCTACAATGAGCAGTTCTTC.